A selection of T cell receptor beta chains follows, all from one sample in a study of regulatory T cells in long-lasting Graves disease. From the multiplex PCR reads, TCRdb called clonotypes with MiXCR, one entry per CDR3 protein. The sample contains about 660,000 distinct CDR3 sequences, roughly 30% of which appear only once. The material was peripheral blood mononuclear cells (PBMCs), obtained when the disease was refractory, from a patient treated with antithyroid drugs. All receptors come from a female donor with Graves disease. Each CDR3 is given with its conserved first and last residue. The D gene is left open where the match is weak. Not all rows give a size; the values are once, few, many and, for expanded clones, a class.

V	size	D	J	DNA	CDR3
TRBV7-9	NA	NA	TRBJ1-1	TGTGCCAGCAGCTTAGCGCAAAGAGGGGGACGGAACACTGAAGCTTTCTTT	CASSLAQRGGRNTEAFF
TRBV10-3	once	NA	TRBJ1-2	TGTGCCATCAGTGAAAAAATCCGGGACACAATTTATGGCTACACCTTC	CAISEKIRDTIYGYTF
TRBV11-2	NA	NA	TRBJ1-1	TGTGCCAGCAGCTTAGGTGGGGGCGCGGTCACTGAAGCTTTCTTT	CASSLGGGAVTEAFF
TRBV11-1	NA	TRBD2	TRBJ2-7	TGTGCCAGCAGCTTGGGGCTAGCGGGAAGCTCCTACGAGCAGTACTTC	CASSLGLAGSSYEQYF
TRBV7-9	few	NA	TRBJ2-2	TGTGCCAGCAGCCGACTAGGTCTAAGGAACACCGGGGAGCTGTTTTTT	CASSRLGLRNTGELFF
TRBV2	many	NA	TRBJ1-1	TGTGCCAGCAGTGACAACAGGCTGAACACTGAAGCTTTCTTT	CASSDNRLNTEAFF
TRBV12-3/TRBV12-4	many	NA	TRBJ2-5	TGTGCCAGCAGTTCTGGCCTACGGGAGACCCAGTACTTC	CASSSGLRETQYF
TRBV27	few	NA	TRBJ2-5	TGTGCCAGCAGCTACGACAGGATGGACGAGACCCAGTACTTC	CASSYDRMDETQYF
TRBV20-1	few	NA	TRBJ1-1	TGCAGTGCTAGACCGTTTTTACACAGCAGAGTGAACACTGAAGCTTTCTTT	CSARPFLHSRVNTEAFF
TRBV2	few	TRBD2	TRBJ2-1	TGTGCCAGCATAGCGGGAGTCCTCTACAATGAGCAGTTCTTC	CASIAGVLYNEQFF
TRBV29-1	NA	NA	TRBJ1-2	TGCAGCGTTGAAACCAGAGGGGGGACAAACTATGGCTACACCTTC	CSVETRGGTNYGYTF
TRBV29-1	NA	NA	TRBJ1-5	TGCAGCGGTCGGACAGGCAATCAGCCCCAGCATTTT	CSGRTGNQPQHF
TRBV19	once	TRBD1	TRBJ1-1	TGTGCCAGTAGTATAGGAATGACAGGGGGATCACTGAACACTGAAGCTTTCTTT	CASSIGMTGGSLNTEAFF
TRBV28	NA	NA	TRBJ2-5	TGTGCCAGCCTTACCCGGGGGGAGACCCAGTACTTC	CASLTRGETQYF
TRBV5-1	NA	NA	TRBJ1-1	TGCGCCAGCAGGCCAACTGGTGGGGAAATGGCGAACACTGAAGCTTTCTTT	CASRPTGGEMANTEAFF
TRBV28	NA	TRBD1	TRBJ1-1	TGTGCCAGCACCCTGACAGGGAAGTACACTGAAGCTTTCTTT	CASTLTGKYTEAFF
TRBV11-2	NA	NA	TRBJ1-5	TGTGCCAGCAGCTTAGAGCGGGCAGGGGCCCAGCATTTT	CASSLERAGAQHF
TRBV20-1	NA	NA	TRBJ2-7	TGCAGTGCTAGTGAAGCCGGGACACCCTACGAGCAGTACTTC	CSASEAGTPYEQYF
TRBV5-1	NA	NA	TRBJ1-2	TGCGCCAGCAGCCCGGAAGGATGGCATGGCTACACCTTC	CASSPEGWHGYTF
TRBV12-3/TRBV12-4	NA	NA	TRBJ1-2	TGTGCCAGCAGTCCCCCTCCCAGGTTGGCAGGGAGATTTTATGGCTACACCTTC	CASSPPPRLAGRFYGYTF
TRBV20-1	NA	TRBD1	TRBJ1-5	TGCAGTGCTAAGATGGGGACAGGGGGCAGGCAGCCCCAGCATTTT	CSAKMGTGGRQPQHF
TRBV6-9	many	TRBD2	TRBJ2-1	TGTGCCAGCAGTTTCGGGACTAGCGGAGATTACAATGAGCAGTTCTTC	CASSFGTSGDYNEQFF
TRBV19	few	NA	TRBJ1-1	TGTGCCAGTGGAGACAGAAGAAACACTGAAGCTTTCTTT	CASGDRRNTEAFF
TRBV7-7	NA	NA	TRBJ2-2	TGTGCCAGCAGCTCCCACCCCGCAGGGGCGAACACCGGGGAGCTGTTTTTT	CASSSHPAGANTGELFF
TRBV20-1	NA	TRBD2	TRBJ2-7	TGCAGTGCTACGCGAGGACTAGCGAGGAGGGAGCAGTACTTC	CSATRGLARREQYF
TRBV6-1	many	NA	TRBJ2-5	TGTGCCAGCACAACCTACAGGGACGGGCTCGGGGGCCGTGACCAAGAGACCCAGTACTTC	CASTTYRDGLGGRDQETQYF
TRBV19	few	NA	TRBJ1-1	TGTGCCAGTAGTATGGATTGGGGGAACACTGAAGCTTTCTTT	CASSMDWGNTEAFF
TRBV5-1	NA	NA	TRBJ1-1	TGCGCCAGCAGCTCGATTGCGGTTGACAGCTCAGGGGCTTTCTTT	CASSSIAVDSSGAFF
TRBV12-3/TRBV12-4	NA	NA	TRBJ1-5	TGTGCCAGCAGCCTCCGGCCGCCGGGGCGGGGGCCCCAGCATTTT	CASSLRPPGRGPQHF
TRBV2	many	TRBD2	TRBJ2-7	TGTGCCAGCAGAGGACTAGCGGGAGCCTACGAGCAGTACTTC	CASRGLAGAYEQYF
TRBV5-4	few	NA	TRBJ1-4	TGTGCCAGCAGCCCATCAGGCCCCCTTAATGAAAAACTGTTTTTT	CASSPSGPLNEKLFF
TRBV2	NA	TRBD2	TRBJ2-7	TGTGCCAGCAGCACGGGGCGGGAGGGCCGCGAGCAGTACTTC	CASSTGREGREQYF
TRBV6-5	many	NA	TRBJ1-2	TGTGCCAGCAGTACTCGGGGAACCGTTAACTATGGCTACACCTTC	CASSTRGTVNYGYTF
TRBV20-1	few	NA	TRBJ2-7	TGCAGTGCTAGAGTGGAGTACTCCTACGAGCAGTACTTC	CSARVEYSYEQYF
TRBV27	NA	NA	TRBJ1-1	TGTGCCAGCAGTTTCGGGGGGCCAAGGGACACTGAAGCTTTCTTT	CASSFGGPRDTEAFF
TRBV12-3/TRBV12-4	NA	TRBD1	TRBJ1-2	TGTGCCAGCAGCGCGATAGGGGGCGCGTACTATGGCTACACCTTC	CASSAIGGAYYGYTF
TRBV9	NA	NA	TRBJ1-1	TGTGCCAGCAGCGTAGTGGTCGGGAACACTGAAGCTTTCTTT	CASSVVVGNTEAFF
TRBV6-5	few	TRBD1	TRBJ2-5	TGTGCCAGCAGTCTACTCGCAGGGGGATCTTGGACCCAGTACTTC	CASSLLAGGSWTQYF
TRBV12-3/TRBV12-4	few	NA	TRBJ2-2	TGTGCCAGCAGCCTCGGCGAGGCCGGGGAGCTGTTTTTT	CASSLGEAGELFF
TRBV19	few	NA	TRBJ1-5	TGTGCCAGTAGCGTAATTGGACTGGATCAGCCCCAGCATTTT	CASSVIGLDQPQHF
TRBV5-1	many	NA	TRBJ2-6	TGTGCCAGCAGCTTAGGGGTCTCTGGGGCCAACGTCCTGACTTTC	CASSLGVSGANVLTF
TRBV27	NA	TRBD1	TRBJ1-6	TGTGCCAGCACCAAATCCCGGGACAGGGGGCTTTCACCCCTCCACTTT	CASTKSRDRGLSPLHF
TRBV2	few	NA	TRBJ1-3	TGTGCCAGCAATCAGGACTCTGGAAACACCATATATTTT	CASNQDSGNTIYF
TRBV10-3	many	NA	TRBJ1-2	TGTGCCATCAGCGGACAGACAGAGCTCTATGGCTACACCTTC	CAISGQTELYGYTF
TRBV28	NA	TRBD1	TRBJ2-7	TGTGCCAGCAGTTTACCGGGACAGGATACGTACGAGCAGTACTTC	CASSLPGQDTYEQYF
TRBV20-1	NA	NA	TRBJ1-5	TGCAGTGCTAGAGATTGGGGCACAGGGTACAACAATCAGCCCCAGCATTTT	CSARDWGTGYNNQPQHF
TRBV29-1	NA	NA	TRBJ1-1	TGCAGCGTTGGAGTAGCAGTTGAAGCTTTCTTT	CSVGVAVEAFF
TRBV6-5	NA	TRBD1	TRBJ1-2	TGTGCCAGCAGTTTCCAGGGGGTTGGTGGCTACACCTTC	CASSFQGVGGYTF
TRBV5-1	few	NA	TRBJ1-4	TGCGCCAGCAGCCCAGAGGGACGTTTTGATAATCGACTGTTTTTT	CASSPEGRFDNRLFF
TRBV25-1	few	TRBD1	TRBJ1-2	TGTGCCAGCACACCCGACAGGGACTATGGCTACACCTTC	CASTPDRDYGYTF
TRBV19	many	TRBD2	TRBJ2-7	TGTGCCAGTAGTGGACGCGGGAGCAACGAGCAGTACTTC	CASSGRGSNEQYF
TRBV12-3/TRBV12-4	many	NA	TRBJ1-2	TGTGCCAGCAGCCCCTACAGGGCGGACTATGGCTACACCTTC	CASSPYRADYGYTF